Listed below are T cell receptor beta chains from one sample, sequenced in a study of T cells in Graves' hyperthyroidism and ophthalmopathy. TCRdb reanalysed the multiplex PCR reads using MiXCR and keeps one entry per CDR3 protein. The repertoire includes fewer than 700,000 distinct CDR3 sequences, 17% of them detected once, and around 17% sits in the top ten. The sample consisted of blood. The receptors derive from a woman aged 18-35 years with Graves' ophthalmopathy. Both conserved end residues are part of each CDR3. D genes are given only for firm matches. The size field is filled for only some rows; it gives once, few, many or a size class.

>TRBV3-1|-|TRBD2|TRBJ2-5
TGTGCCAGCAGCCTACAGAAGGCGGGAGCCCAAGAGACCCAGTACTTC
CASSLQKAGAQETQYF
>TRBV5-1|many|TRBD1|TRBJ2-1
TGCGCCAGCAGCGGGGACAGGGAGGGGGTGAATGAGCAGTTCTTC
CASSGDREGVNEQFF
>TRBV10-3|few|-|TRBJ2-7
TGTGCCATGGCTCGCGACACAGGGATGGACGAGCAGTACTTC
CAMARDTGMDEQYF
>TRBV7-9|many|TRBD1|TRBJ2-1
TGTGCCAGCAGCCCCAAACAGGGGGCACGTGAGCAGTTCTTC
CASSPKQGAREQFF
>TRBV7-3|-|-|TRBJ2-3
TGTGCCAGCAGCTTGGAAGGGTCCCTTCAGCCGCAGTATTTT
CASSLEGSLQPQYF
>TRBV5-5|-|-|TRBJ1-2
TGTGCCAGCAGCCGATTCGAGGGTGGCTACACCTTC
CASSRFEGGYTF
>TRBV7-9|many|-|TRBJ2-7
TGTGCCAGCAGCTCCTACCCCCCAAGCGGTGGATACGAGCAGTACTTC
CASSSYPPSGGYEQYF
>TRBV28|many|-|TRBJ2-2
TGTGCCAGCAGTTTATTGGGGGTAGACGGAGCCGGGGAGCTGTTTTTT
CASSLLGVDGAGELFF
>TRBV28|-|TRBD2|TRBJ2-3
TGTGCCAGCAGTTTCCCCTCCTCTGGTAGGGCGGGGGTCACAGATACGCAGTATTTT
CASSFPSSGRAGVTDTQYF
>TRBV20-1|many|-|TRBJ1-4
TGCAGTGCCCCCGGTACAGAGGGACGGGCTAATGAAAAACTGTTTTTT
CSAPGTEGRANEKLFF
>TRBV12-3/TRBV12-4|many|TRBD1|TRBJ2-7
TGTGCCAGCACCATGACAGGGGTCCTCTACGAGCAGTACTTC
CASTMTGVLYEQYF
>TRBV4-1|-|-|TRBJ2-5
TGCGCCAGCAGCCAAGAGTCGAGTCCGGAGCGGACCCAGTACTTC
CASSQESSPERTQYF
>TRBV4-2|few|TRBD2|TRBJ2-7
TGTGCCAGCGCCGACTGGACTAGCGGGAGCTACGAGCAGTACTTC
CASADWTSGSYEQYF
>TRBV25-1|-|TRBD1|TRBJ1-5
TGTGCCAGCAGTGATTTCGTACAGGGGGAGGCGGGTAGCAATCAGCCCCAGCATTTT
CASSDFVQGEAGSNQPQHF
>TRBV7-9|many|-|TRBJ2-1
TGTGCCAGCAGCCAGTCGCAGGTGTTTGATGAGCAGTTCTTC
CASSQSQVFDEQFF
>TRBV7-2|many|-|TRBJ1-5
TGTGCCAGCAGCTTATGGGGTAGCAATCAGCCCCAGCATTTT
CASSLWGSNQPQHF
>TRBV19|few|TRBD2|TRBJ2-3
TGTGCCAGTAGTACCCCGGGTGAGCGGGGGGCTCGCACAGATACGCAGTATTTT
CASSTPGERGARTDTQYF
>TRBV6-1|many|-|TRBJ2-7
TGTGCCAGCAGTCAATTTGACGGCTACGAGCAGTACTTC
CASSQFDGYEQYF
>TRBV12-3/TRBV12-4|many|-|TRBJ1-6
TGTGCCAGCAGGGGAAGAAATTTATTTTCACCCCTCCACTTT
CASRGRNLFSPLHF
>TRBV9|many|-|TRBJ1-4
TGTGCCAGCAGCGTAAGCGGAACTAATGAAAAACTGTTTTTT
CASSVSGTNEKLFF
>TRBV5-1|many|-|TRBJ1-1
TGCGCCAGCAGGCATGACCTAATGAACACTGAAGCTTTCTTT
CASRHDLMNTEAFF
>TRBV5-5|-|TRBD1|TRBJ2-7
TGTGCCAGCAGCCCTGGACAGGGCTTCGGCGAGCAGTACTTC
CASSPGQGFGEQYF
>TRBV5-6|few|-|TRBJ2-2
TGTGCCAGCAGCTTTATGCTTACGGAGGCGAACACCGGGGAGCTGTTTTTT
CASSFMLTEANTGELFF
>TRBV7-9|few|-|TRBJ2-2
TGTGCCAGCAGCTCCACCCCTCCTGAGCGCACCGGGGAGCTGTTTTTT
CASSSTPPERTGELFF
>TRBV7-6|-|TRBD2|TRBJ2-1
TGTGCCAGCAGCTTAGCCGGGACTAGCGCCAATGAGCAGTTCTTC
CASSLAGTSANEQFF
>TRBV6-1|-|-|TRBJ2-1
TGTGCCAGCAGTGCCGCGTTAGGGCAGTTCTTC
CASSAALGQFF
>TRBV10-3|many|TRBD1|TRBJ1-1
TGTGCCATCAGGGTCCGGGACAGGGACACTGAAGCTTTCTTT
CAIRVRDRDTEAFF
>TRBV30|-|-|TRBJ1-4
TGTGCCTGGAGTGTACCGAGGTTGGCTAATGAAAAACTGTTTTTT
CAWSVPRLANEKLFF
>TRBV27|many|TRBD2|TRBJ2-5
TGTGCCAGCAGTTTATGGGGGGGAAGGGAGACCCAGTACTTC
CASSLWGGRETQYF
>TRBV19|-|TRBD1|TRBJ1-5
TGTGCCAGTAGTATCGGACAGGGGGATACTTTCAATCAGCCCCAGCATTTT
CASSIGQGDTFNQPQHF
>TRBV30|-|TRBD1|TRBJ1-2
TGTGCCAGCAGGGAAACAGGGGGCTACGGCTACACCTTC
CASRETGGYGYTF
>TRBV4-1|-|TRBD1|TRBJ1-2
TGCGCCAGCAGCCTATCGACAGGGGACAACTATGGCTACACCTTC
CASSLSTGDNYGYTF
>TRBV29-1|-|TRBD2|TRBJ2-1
TGCAGCGTTGGGACTAGGGTTGAGCAGTTCTTC
CSVGTRVEQFF
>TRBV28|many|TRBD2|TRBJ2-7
TGTGCCAGCAGTCCAGGGACTAGCGGGAGTTCCGAGCAGTACTTC
CASSPGTSGSSEQYF
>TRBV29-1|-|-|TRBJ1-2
TGCAGCGTTGAGGAGGGTGTCGGCTATGGCTACACCTTC
CSVEEGVGYGYTF
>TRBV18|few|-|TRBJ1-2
TGTGCCAGCTCACAGGACCGGGCATCTTATTACTATGGCTACACCTTC
CASSQDRASYYYGYTF
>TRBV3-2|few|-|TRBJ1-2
TGTGCCAGCAGCCAAGTTACGGGACAGGAGAAGAACTATGGCTACACCTTC
CASSQVTGQEKNYGYTF
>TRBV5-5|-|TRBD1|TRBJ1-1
TGTGCCAGCAGGGGACAGGGTGTCAACACTGAAGCTTTCTTT
CASRGQGVNTEAFF
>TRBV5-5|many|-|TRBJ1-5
TGTGCCAGCAGCTCTACAGGGAAAGGTCAGCCCCAGCATTTT
CASSSTGKGQPQHF
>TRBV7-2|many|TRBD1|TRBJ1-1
TGTGCCAGCAGCAAATCGAGGACAGGGAACACTGAAGCTTTCTTT
CASSKSRTGNTEAFF
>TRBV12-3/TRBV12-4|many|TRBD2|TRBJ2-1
TGTGCCAGCAGTCTACTAGCGGGAGGGGACAATGAGCAGTTCTTC
CASSLLAGGDNEQFF
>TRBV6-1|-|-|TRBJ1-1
TGTGCCAGCAGTGAATACTATCCTGAAGAGGGTTTCTTT
CASSEYYPEEGFF
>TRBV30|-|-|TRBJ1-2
TGTGCCTGGAGGGGGCTCTCATTCAGGGCCACCGATGGCTACACCTTC
CAWRGLSFRATDGYTF
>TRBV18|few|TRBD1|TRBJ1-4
TGTGCCAGCTCACCCGGACAGGAAGAGGATGGGGATGAAAAACTGTTTTTT
CASSPGQEEDGDEKLFF
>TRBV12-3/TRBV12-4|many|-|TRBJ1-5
TGTGCCAGCAGTTTAGTGGGCCAGGGGTCTCAGCCCCAGCATTTT
CASSLVGQGSQPQHF
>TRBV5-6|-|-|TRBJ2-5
TGTGCTAGTAGGGCGGCGCTAGAGACCCAGTACTTC
CASRAALETQYF
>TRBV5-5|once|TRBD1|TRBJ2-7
TGTGCCAGCAGCTTACAGGGGGTCTACGAGCAGTACTTC
CASSLQGVYEQYF
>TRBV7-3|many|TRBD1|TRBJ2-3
TGTGCCAGCAGCCCTGGGACAGGGACAGATACGCAGTATTTT
CASSPGTGTDTQYF
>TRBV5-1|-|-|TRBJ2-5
TGCGCCAGCAGCTTGTGGAGTGGTGCAGAGACCCAGTACTTC
CASSLWSGAETQYF
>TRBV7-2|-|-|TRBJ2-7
TGTGCCAGCAGCTCACAGGTCCTCGGGGAGCAGTACTTC
CASSSQVLGEQYF
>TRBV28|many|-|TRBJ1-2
TGTGCCAGCAGTTTATTCACGAACCTTTATGGCTACACCTTC
CASSLFTNLYGYTF
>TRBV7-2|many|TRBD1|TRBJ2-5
TGTGCCAGCAGCCATCGGACAGGGGGGGAGACCCAGTACTTC
CASSHRTGGETQYF
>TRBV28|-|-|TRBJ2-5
TGTGCCAGCAGTTTGACCGGGGCAATGGAGACCCAGTACTTC
CASSLTGAMETQYF
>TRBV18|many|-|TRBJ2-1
TGTGCCAGCTCACCTACTAGCAATGAGCAGTTCTTC
CASSPTSNEQFF
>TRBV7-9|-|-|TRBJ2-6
TGTGCCAGCACAACTGGTAGATCCTCTGGGGCCAACGTCCTGACTTTC
CASTTGRSSGANVLTF
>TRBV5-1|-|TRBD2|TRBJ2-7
TGCGCCAGCAGCGAGGCTCCGGGACTACCCTCCTACGAGCAGTACTTC
CASSEAPGLPSYEQYF
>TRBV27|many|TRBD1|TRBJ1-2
TGTGCCAGCAGTCCCAGGGGGACCAACTATGGCTACACCTTC
CASSPRGTNYGYTF
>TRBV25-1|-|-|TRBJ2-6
TGTGCCAGCAGTGAAAAGGAGGGATTCGAAGGTTTCTCTGGGGCCAACGTCCTGACTTTC
CASSEKEGFEGFSGANVLTF
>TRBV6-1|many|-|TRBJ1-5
TGTGCCAGCACCTACCAGGGTGGCAGCAATCAGCCCCAGCATTTT
CASTYQGGSNQPQHF